These T cell receptor beta chains were read from a single sample in a study of blood T cell repertoires in COVID-19. Clones were sequenced by immunoSEQ multiplex PCR, and TCRdb holds only the in-frame ones, with some missing. The sample holds hundreds of thousands of clones, approximately 85% seen once. Material for sequencing was peripheral blood. The receptors were gathered from a man between 45 and 60 years old with active or convalescent COVID-19. Each CDR3 is given with its conserved first and last residue. D genes are given only for firm matches. For some rows the clone size is stated as once, few or many, or as a class when expanded; others skip it.

TRBD1 TRBJ2-2 . TRBV7-9 TGTGCCAGCAGCGCCGCCGAGGGGGCGCTTAACGGGGAGCTGTTTTTT CASSAAEGALNGELFF
. TRBJ2-7 . TRBV6-5 TGTGCCAGCAGCGAGGACAGTAGCTCCTACGAGCAGTACTTC CASSEDSSSYEQYF
. TRBJ2-3 . TRBV19 TGTGCCAGTAGTATACCAACCGTTCCTAGCGTCGGGGGAATTAGTTTTCGGGGCACAGATACGCAGTATTTT CASSIPTVPSVGGISFRGTDTQYF
TRBD2 TRBJ2-7 . TRBV2 TGTGCCAGCAGTGTGGGGCTAGCGGGAGTTCATGAGCAGTACTTC CASSVGLAGVHEQYF
. TRBJ2-7 . TRBV6-5 TGTGCCAGCAGTTCATACAACAGGGCGCGATACGAGCAGTACTTC CASSSYNRARYEQYF
TRBD1 TRBJ2-7 . TRBV19 TGTGCCAGTAGACAGTCCGGACAGGCGACCTACGAGCAGTACTTC CASRQSGQATYEQYF
TRBD2 TRBJ2-1 . TRBV3-1/TRBV3-2 TGTGCCAGCAGCCAAGTCCATAGCGGGAGGGCGTACAATGAGCAGTTCTTC CASSQVHSGRAYNEQFF
. TRBJ1-3 . TRBV18 TGTGCCAGCTCCTACGGACTGGCACTCTCTGGAAACACCATATATTTT CASSYGLALSGNTIYF
TRBD1 TRBJ1-2 once TRBV28 TGTGCCAGCAGTTTCCAGGGGGTTAATGGCTACACCTTC CASSFQGVNGYTF
TRBD2 TRBJ2-1 . TRBV7-7 TGTGCTAGCAGCTTAGCCCTCTTCGGGACTAGCGGTGACAATGAGCAGTTCTTC CASSLALFGTSGDNEQFF
TRBD2 TRBJ2-2 . TRBV10-3 TGTGCCATCAGTGACTGGGGGCGGGAGGCGGGCACCGGGGAGCTGTTTTTT CAISDWGREAGTGELFF
. TRBJ1-1 . TRBV6-5 TGTGCCAGCAGAACACAGGGAGGGGGAACTGAAGCTTTCTTT CASRTQGGGTEAFF
. TRBJ2-4 . TRBV7-9 TGTGCCAGCAGCCCCGGAGGGGTCTCCCTAGCCAAAAACATTCAGTACTTC CASSPGGVSLAKNIQYF
. TRBJ1-1 . TRBV27 TGTGCCAGCAGTTATAGCCTAAACACTGAAGCTTTCTTT CASSYSLNTEAFF
. TRBJ2-5 . TRBV18 TGTGCCAGCTCACCAGGAGGGTTGAAAGAGACCCAGTACTTC CASSPGGLKETQYF
. TRBJ2-3 . TRBV18 TGTGCCAGCTCCGCAGGATCCAACACAGATACGCAGTATTTT CASSAGSNTDTQYF
. TRBJ1-6 . TRBV3-1/TRBV3-2 TGTGCCAGCAGCCAAGATGAGGGGACACTCCCCCTGGATTCACCCCTCCACTTT CASSQDEGTLPLDSPLHF
. TRBJ1-2 . TRBV9 TGTGCCAGCAGCCCCCAGCCGACAGGCGGTGTCTATGGCTACACCTTC CASSPQPTGGVYGYTF
. TRBJ1-2 . TRBV20-1 TGCAGTGCTAGTTTGAGGAGCGGCTACACCTTC CSASLRSGYTF
. TRBJ1-2 once TRBV9 TGTGCCAGCAGCGCCTCCTCGACACCCACTCCCGACTATGGCTACACCTTC CASSASSTPTPDYGYTF
TRBD2 TRBJ2-1 . TRBV18 TGTGCCAGCTCACCCCGACTAGCGGGAGGGTCAGATGAGCAGTTCTTC CASSPRLAGGSDEQFF
. TRBJ2-2 few TRBV7-3 TGTGCCAGCAGCTTAAGCTTTGGGTTCGACAGCCTGACCGGGGAGCTGTTTTTT CASSLSFGFDSLTGELFF
TRBD2 TRBJ2-7 once TRBV4-2 TGTGCCAGCAGCCCCGGACTAGCGGGAGGGGCGAGCTCCTACGAGCAGTACTTC CASSPGLAGGASSYEQYF
. TRBJ1-5 . TRBV28 TGTGCCAGCAGTTTAGTGGGGGGGCGCCAGCCCCAGCATTTT CASSLVGGRQPQHF
. TRBJ1-1 . TRBV29-1 TGCAGCGTCCTGACACGTGAAGCTTTCTTT CSVLTREAFF
. TRBJ2-2 . TRBV5-8 TGTGCCAGCAGCTTCGCCCTACCGAACACCGGGGAGCTGTTTTTT CASSFALPNTGELFF
. TRBJ2-4 . TRBV19 TGTGCCAGTAGTATACGGGGAGGCAAAAACATTCAGTACTTC CASSIRGGKNIQYF
. TRBJ2-1 . TRBV15 TGTGCCACTACCCGAGTGATGAGGGATGAGCAGTTCTTC CATTRVMRDEQFF
. TRBJ1-1 . TRBV5-4 TGTGCCAGCAGTTCAAGGACGGGGGGCCCCACTGAAGCTTTCTTT CASSSRTGGPTEAFF
TRBD2 TRBJ2-7 few TRBV7-9 TGTGCCAGCAGCTTAGGGACTAGCGGGCAGACCGTCTCCTACGAGCAGTACTTC CASSLGTSGQTVSYEQYF
TRBD2 TRBJ2-3 few TRBV7-9 TGTGCCAGCAGCTTAGACGGCGCGGGAGTGGAGTGGGGCACAGATACGCAGTATTTT CASSLDGAGVEWGTDTQYF
. TRBJ1-2 . TRBV7-9 TGTGCCAGCAGCTTAGCAGCTTTGAGCGATGGCTACACCTTC CASSLAALSDGYTF
. TRBJ2-2 . TRBV7-3 TGTGCCAGCAGCCGGGGACAACTGGGGACCGGGGAGCTGTTTTTT CASSRGQLGTGELFF
. TRBJ1-6 once TRBV7-2 TGTGCCAGCAGCTTTACCGCAGGCCAGCATTCACCCCTCCACTTT CASSFTAGQHSPLHF
. TRBJ2-6 . TRBV2 TGTGCCAGCAGTGGCTATACTGGGGCCAACGTCCTGACTTTC CASSGYTGANVLTF
. TRBJ1-3 few TRBV6-1 TGTGCCAGCAGTGAAGGATACAGGCCTGGAAACACCATATATTTT CASSEGYRPGNTIYF
TRBD2 TRBJ2-1 . TRBV29-1 TGCAGCGTCAGGACTAGCGGAGGAGCGCCGTTCTTC CSVRTSGGAPFF
. TRBJ2-5 . TRBV14 TGTGCCAGCAGCCAAGGATACAGTAAACAAGAGACCCAGTACTTC CASSQGYSKQETQYF
. TRBJ1-6 . TRBV6-6 TGTGCCAGCACTCTGCAGGGGAATTCACCCCTCCACTTT CASTLQGNSPLHF
. TRBJ1-2 . TRBV6-5 TGTGCCAGCAGTTTATCAGGGAAGTCGGTTGGCTACACCTTC CASSLSGKSVGYTF
TRBD2 TRBJ2-7 . TRBV6-5 TGTGCCAGCAAAGGCTACGCGGGAGGGCCCGCCGAGCAGTACTTC CASKGYAGGPAEQYF
. TRBJ2-1 . TRBV15 TGTGCCACCAGCACTGGACAGCCTTACAATGAGCAGTTCTTC CATSTGQPYNEQFF
TRBD1 TRBJ1-3 . TRBV7-8 TGTGCCAGCAGTCGACATGGACAGGACTCTGGAAACACCATATATTTT CASSRHGQDSGNTIYF
TRBD1 TRBJ2-7 . TRBV15 TGTGCCACCAGCAGAGGGGGGACAGATGCCTACGAGCAGTACTTC CATSRGGTDAYEQYF
. TRBJ1-2 . TRBV28 TGTGCCAGCAGTACTGCCAGGAACTATGGCTACACCTTC CASSTARNYGYTF
TRBD1 TRBJ1-4 . TRBV7-9 TGTGCCAGCAGCCCGGGACAGGATAATGAAAAACTGTTTTTT CASSPGQDNEKLFF